The 30 T cell receptor beta chains in this list originate from one sample, sequenced in a study of early T cells in non-severe SARS-CoV-2 infection. TCRdb recomputed calls from the 5' RACE reads with MiXCR, one row per CDR3 protein. Found here are 69,000 or so distinct CDR3 sequences, less than 15% of them singletons; the top ten hold roughly 5%. Sequencing input: whole blood. These receptors all come from an adult who was a healthcare worker with PCR-confirmed SARS-CoV-2 infection or an uninfected control (not recorded which).

This clonotype has ten or more counts. The chain combines TRBV7-9 with TRBJ2-5; no firm D call. CDR1 is SEHNR and CDR2 is FQNEAQ in the germline V gene (reference sequence). The CDR3 length is 14 residues. Trimming removed 4 bases from V and 0 bases from J, with 9 bases in between. This chain's CDR3 is CASSSQMYQETQYF. DNA for the CDR3: TGTGCCAGCAGCTCCCAGATGTACCAAGAGACCCAGTACTTC.

Ten or more counts support this clonotype. The chain carries TRBV18 and TRBJ1-4; D not resolved. Germline loops: CDR1 KGHSH, CDR2 LQKENI. Trimming removed 3 bases at V and 0 bases at J, with 8 bases between. There are 15 residues in the CDR3. CDR3 sequence: CASSPDVATNEKLFF. DNA for the CDR3: TGTGCCAGCTCACCCGACGTAGCAACTAATGAAAAACTGTTTTTT.

This clonotype was detected a few times. The rearrangement joins TRBV3-1 to TRBJ2-3, with D unresolved. Germline-derived CDR1 and CDR2 are LGHDT and YNNKEL (reference sequence). With 1 base removed from V and 6 bases from J, the gap between germline ends came to 5 bases. The CDR3 is made up of 12 amino acids. The CDR3 loop reads CASSQVGDTQYF. The CDR3 DNA is TGTGCCAGCAGCCAAGTGGGGGATACGCAGTATTTT.

This clonotype was observed a few times. In nucleotides, the CDR3 is TGCAGCGTTGAGGTCGAGCAGTTCTTC. Translation: CSVEVEQFF. The V and J genes are TRBV29-1 and TRBJ2-1, with no clear D. Germline-derived CDR1 and CDR2 are SQVTM and ANQGSEA. V dropped 3 bases and J dropped 10 bases, with 4 bases sitting between them. This CDR3 is built from 9 residues.

The chain is built from TRBV29-1 and TRBJ2-7, with D maybe TRBD1 (6 bases). V was trimmed by 3 bases and J by 6 bases, leaving 15 bases between them. Germline assignment: CDR1 SQVTM and CDR2 ANQGSEA. This CDR3 spans 13 amino acids. The CDR3 is CSVDQGYSGEQYF. CDR3 nucleotides: TGCAGCGTTGATCAGGGGTATTCGGGCGAGCAGTACTTC.

The sample holds many counts of this clonotype. J is TRBJ2-7 and V is TRBV3-1; D not resolved. V lost 4 bases, J lost 3 bases, and 13 bases lay in between. Per the germline V gene, CDR1 is LGHDT and CDR2 is YNNKEL (reference sequence). The CDR3 length is 14 residues. In DNA, the CDR3 is TGTGCCAGCAGCCTCGTTGGTTCATACTACGAGCAGTACTTC. Its translation is CASSLVGSYYEQYF.

This clonotype has a count of ten or more. V is TRBV4-3 and J is TRBJ2-1; no clear D gene. The CDR3 contains 14 residues. Germline V gene data show CDR1 as LGHNA and CDR2 as YSLEER. V dropped 0 bases and J dropped 8 bases, with 11 bases sitting between them. The CDR3: CASSQDQLGYEQFF. The CDR3 coding sequence is TGCGCCAGCAGCCAAGATCAGCTAGGGTATGAGCAGTTCTTC.

This clonotype was found many times. The V call is TRBV6-2 or TRBV6-3, the J call TRBJ1-1; 7 nucleotides agree with TRBD1. Trimming removed 4 bases from V and 4 bases from J; junction bases left unmatched: 6. Germline-derived CDR1 and CDR2 are MNHEY and SVGEGT. The CDR3 consists of 14 residues. CDR3 sequence: CASSSDRVGTEAFF. DNA of the CDR3: TGTGCCAGCAGTTCCGACAGGGTAGGCACTGAAGCTTTCTTT.

This clonotype was seen ten or more times. V and J are TRBV5-1 and TRBJ2-7; 16 bases fit TRBD2. This CDR3 comprises 17 residues. CDR1 is SGHRS and CDR2 is YFSETQ in the germline V gene. V gave up 4 bases and J gave up 0 bases; unmatched junction bases: 4. The CDR3 DNA sequence: TGCGCCAGCAGCAGGGGACTAGCGGGAGGGTCCTCCTACGAGCAGTACTTC. Amino acids: CASSRGLAGGSSYEQYF.

The V call is TRBV6-2 or TRBV6-3, the J call TRBJ2-7; D not resolved. V was pared by 2 bases and J by 7 bases, with 9 bases between. This CDR3 contains 12 residues. Germline V gene data show CDR1 as MNHEY and CDR2 as SVGEGT. As DNA, the CDR3 is TGTGCCAGCAGTTACGGATGGTTTGAGCAGTACTTC. Residues: CASSYGWFEQYF.

V is TRBV7-9 and J is TRBJ2-3; D is unclear. The V end lost 4 bases, the J end lost 2 bases, and 4 bases lay between the germline ends. In germline, CDR1 is SEHNR, CDR2 FQNEAQ (reference sequence). This CDR3 region has 12 residues. CDR3 DNA sequence: TGTGCCAGCAGCTCCTACACAGATACGCAGTATTTT. It encodes CASSSYTDTQYF. Looking up the rest from reference TRBV7-9 and TRBJ2-3 gives the full variable domain: DTGVSQNPRHKITKRGQNVTFRCDPISEHNRLYWYRQTLGQGPEFLTYFQNEAQLEKSRLLSDRFSAERPKGSFSTLEIQRTEQGDSAMYLCASSSYTDTQYFGPGTRLTVL.

There are many counts of this clonotype. This rearrangement joins TRBV12-3 or TRBV12-4 to TRBJ2-7; TRBD2 matches at 10 bases. The CDR3 runs 16 residues. The junction had 9 bases not matched to a gene; V was cut back by 3 bases and J by 4 bases. The CDR3 sequence: CASSLASGGSRYEQYF. The CDR3 bases are TGTGCCAGCAGTTTGGCTAGCGGGGGCTCCCGGTACGAGCAGTACTTC.

This clonotype showed up many times. The chain combines TRBV12-3 or TRBV12-4 with TRBJ2-1; 9 nucleotides match TRBD2. The CDR3 runs 15 residues. V dropped 4 bases and J dropped 3; count of bases not matched to a gene: 4. In nucleotides, the CDR3 is TGTGCCAGCAGTTCAGAAGCGGGGGGCTACAATGAGCAGTTCTTC. Protein: CASSSEAGGYNEQFF.

This clonotype was recorded many times. The V and J genes are TRBV7-9 and TRBJ2-1, with unresolved D. Germline lookup yields CDR1 SEHNR and CDR2 FQNEAQ (reference sequence). V lost 5 bases and J 8 bases, leaving 19 bases between the germline ends. The CDR3 loop spans 15 amino acids. The CDR3: CASSPRTAAQHEQFF. Here the CDR3 DNA reads TGTGCCAGCAGCCCAAGGACGGCCGCTCAGCATGAGCAGTTCTTC.

This clonotype has a handful of counts. V usage is TRBV7-2 and J usage is TRBJ1-2, with D uncertain. The V gene's germline CDR1 is SGHTA and CDR2 FQGNSA. Trimming took off 2 bases at V and 3 bases at J, with 1 base between the two ends. The CDR3 has 11 residues. The CDR3: CASSLHYGYTF. CDR3 nucleotides: TGTGCCAGCAGCTTACACTATGGCTACACCTTC.

This clonotype has a count of ten or more. The genes are TRBV20-1 and TRBJ2-7, with D possibly being TRBD1 (5 bases). The CDR3 has 14 amino acids. From germline, CDR1 is DFQATT and CDR2 SNEGSKA (reference sequence). V lost 2 bases and J 3 bases, leaving 14 bases between the germline ends. In DNA form, the CDR3 reads TGCAGTGCTAGACCTCACCAGGGAATCTACGAGCAGTACTTC. This sequence encodes CSARPHQGIYEQYF.

The sample holds a few counts of this clonotype. The V gene is TRBV7-3, the J gene TRBJ2-6; D unclear. Trimming took off 2 bases at V and 1 base at J, with 6 bases between the two ends. Germline lookup yields CDR1 SGHTA and CDR2 FQGTGA. The CDR3 loop spans 15 amino acids. The CDR3 nucleotides read TGTGCCAGCAGCTTATACCAATCTGGGGCCAACGTCCTGACTTTC. Translation gives CASSLYQSGANVLTF.

In this sample, this clonotype turned up a few times. The chain couples TRBV6-1 to TRBJ2-2, with D possibly being TRBD1 (5 bases). Germline V gene data show CDR1 as MNHNS and CDR2 as SASEGT. The V end was cut by 5 bases, the J end by 6 bases, with 13 bases between. The CDR3 consists of 14 residues. The CDR3 here is CASSTAAGPGELFF. The CDR3 nucleotides read TGTGCCAGCAGTACGGCGGCAGGGCCCGGGGAGCTGTTTTTT.

Ten or more counts support this clonotype. The chain uses TRBV5-1 and TRBJ1-5; D may be TRBD1 (6 bases). Trimming left V 0 bases short and J 3 bases short, with 13 bases between. This CDR3 is built from 16 residues. Germline V gene data show CDR1 as SGHRS and CDR2 as YFSETQ. CDR3 coding DNA: TGCGCCAGCAGCTTGGTTCCCGGGGGGCTCAATCAGCCCCAGCATTTT. Protein: CASSLVPGGLNQPQHF.

Only a few counts were recorded for this clonotype. The gene calls are TRBV18 and TRBJ2-1, with TRBD1 matching over 9 bases. The CDR3 length is 12 residues. The germline V gene encodes CDR1 KGHSH and CDR2 LQKENI. V lost 5 bases to trimming and J lost 8 bases; unmatched junction nucleotides: 1. The CDR3 here is CASSWTGDEQFF. The CDR3 nucleotides are TGTGCCAGCTCATGGACAGGGGATGAGCAGTTCTTC. Full variable domain (outside the CDR3, taken from reference TRBV18 and TRBJ2-1): NAGVMQNPRHLVRRRGQEARLRCSPMKGHSHVYWYRQLPEEGLKFMVYLQKENIIDESGMPKERFSAEFPKEGPSILRIQQVVRGDSAAYFCASSWTGDEQFFGPGTRLTVL.

The chain is built from TRBV6-1 and TRBJ2-7; a possible D gene is TRBD1 (5 bases). Germline values: CDR1 MNHNS, CDR2 SASEGT. The length of the CDR3 is 13 residues. V was pared by 1 base and J by 6 bases, with 10 bases between. CDR3 DNA: TGTGCCAGCAGTGAAGTACAGGTCCCCGAGCAGTACTTC. Its protein is CASSEVQVPEQYF.

This clonotype was detected only a few times. This chain connects TRBV24-1 to TRBJ2-3, with no clear D. CDR3 length equals 15 residues. Trimming removed 3 bases at V and 3 bases at J, with 12 bases between. Germline CDR1 and CDR2: KGHDR and SFDVKD. DNA for the CDR3: TGTGCCACCAGTGATCGACGAAGAAAGACAGATACGCAGTATTTT. Its translation is CATSDRRRKTDTQYF.

This clonotype was seen at least ten times. The chain links TRBV4-1 to TRBJ2-6; 7 bases are shared with TRBD2. This CDR3 region has 16 residues. V trimming: 4 bases; J trimming: 2 bases; junction bases outside the gene matches: 5. Germline values: CDR1 MGHRA, CDR2 YSYEKL. The DNA for the CDR3 is TGCGCCAGCAGCCCGGGTGCGGGGGCTGGGGCCAACGTCCTGACTTTC. This gives the protein CASSPGAGAGANVLTF.

The chain has TRBV11-3 and TRBJ1-6; D is ambiguous. The V gene lost 5 bases and the J gene lost 5 bases, with 25 bases spanning the gap. From germline, CDR1 is SGHNT and CDR2 YENEEA. This CDR3 contains 19 residues. Written as DNA, the CDR3 is TGTGCCAGCAGCCCAGGAAGAATTAGGCAGGATGTTGATAATTCACCCCTCCACTTT. Protein product: CASSPGRIRQDVDNSPLHF.

This clonotype was seen at least ten times. V and J are TRBV13 and TRBJ2-5, with TRBD2 matching over 9 bases. With V trimmed by 1 base and J by 1 base, 4 bases remained unmatched. Germline CDR1 is PRHDT and CDR2 is FYEKMQ (reference sequence). The CDR3 has 16 residues. The CDR3 sequence is CASSLVSSGTQETQYF. The CDR3 DNA reads as TGTGCCAGCAGCTTAGTTTCTAGCGGGACCCAAGAGACCCAGTACTTC.

This clonotype has a count of ten or more. This chain connects TRBV6-6 to TRBJ2-7; D is undetermined. CDR1 is MNHNY and CDR2 is SVGAGI in the germline V gene (reference sequence). Trimming took off 8 bases at V and 0 bases at J, with 11 bases between the two ends. The CDR3 has 13 amino acids. CDR3 in amino acids: CASGDPSSYEQYF. In DNA form, the CDR3 reads TGTGCCAGCGGAGACCCAAGCTCCTACGAGCAGTACTTC.

This clonotype was seen only a few times. The J gene is TRBJ2-7, the V gene TRBV7-9; 7 positions agree with TRBD1. This CDR3 is 13 amino acids long. Trimming took 5 bases from V and 4 from J; bases not matched to a gene: 5. Germline V gene sequence: CDR1 SEHNR, CDR2 FQNEAQ (reference sequence). CDR3 bases: TGTGCCAGCAGCCGAGAACAGGGGTACGAGCAGTACTTC. Translation: CASSREQGYEQYF.

J is TRBJ1-1 and V is TRBV7-9; 12 nucleotides agree with TRBD1. The CDR3 loop spans 16 amino acids. V lost 4 bases and J lost 11; bases outside the gene matches: 14. From germline, CDR1 is SEHNR and CDR2 FQNEAQ (reference sequence). CDR3 sequence (DNA): TGTGCCAGCAGCTCCTACCCGGGACAGGGGGCTAAGGGGGCTTTCTTT. Amino acids: CASSSYPGQGAKGAFF.

This clonotype was observed many times. The gene calls are TRBV7-2 and TRBJ2-4; tentatively, D is TRBD1 (5 bases). CDR3 length: 15 residues. The germline CDR1 and CDR2 sequences are SGHTA and FQGNSA. The ends were cut back, 2 bases at V and 1 base at J, with 9 bases in the middle. The CDR3 loop reads CASSLMGPAKNIQYF. CDR3 nucleotide sequence: TGTGCCAGCAGCTTAATGGGGCCGGCCAAAAACATTCAGTACTTC.

This clonotype was detected ten times or more. The gene calls are TRBV5-4 and TRBJ1-2; D gene uncertain. The length of the CDR3 is 14 residues. The V end was cut by 5 bases, the J end by 4 bases, with 15 bases between. Germline CDR1 and CDR2: SGHNT and YYREEE (reference sequence). The CDR3 DNA reads as TGTGCCAGCAGGTTGTCTCAGGCCACCTATGGCTACACCTTC. Its translation: CASRLSQATYGYTF.